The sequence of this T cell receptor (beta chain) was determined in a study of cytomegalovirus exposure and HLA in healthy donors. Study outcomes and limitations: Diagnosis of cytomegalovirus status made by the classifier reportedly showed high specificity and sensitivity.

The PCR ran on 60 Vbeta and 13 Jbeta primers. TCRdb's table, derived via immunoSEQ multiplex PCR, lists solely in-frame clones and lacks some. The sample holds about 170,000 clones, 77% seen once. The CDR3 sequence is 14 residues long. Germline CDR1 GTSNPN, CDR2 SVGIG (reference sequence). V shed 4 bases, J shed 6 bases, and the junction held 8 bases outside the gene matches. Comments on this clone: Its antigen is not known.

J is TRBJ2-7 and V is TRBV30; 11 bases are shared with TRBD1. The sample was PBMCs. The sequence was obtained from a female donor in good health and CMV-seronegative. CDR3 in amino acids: CAWNSAGTGGEQYF. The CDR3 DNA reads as TGTGCCTGGAACTCTGCCGGGACAGGGGGCGAGCAGTACTTC.